This entry features one T cell receptor (beta chain) sequence. What it binds is not known. This specimen belongs to a study of T-cell memory formation after mild COVID-19. Germline CDR1 reads SGHRS; CDR2 reads YFSETQ. V dropped 6 bases and J dropped 1 base, with 13 bases sitting between them. The length of the CDR3 is 14 residues. General study findings and limits: Cross-reactive memory appears to have joined, as suggested by some responding clones showing up in pre-infection memory. Balance between CD4 and CD8 was seen in clones contracting day 15 to 85, and a CD4+ lean was seen in later expanders.

TCRdb recomputed calls from the 5' RACE reads with MiXCR, one row per CDR3 protein. This sample has 450,000 to 700,000 distinct CDR3 sequences, with 15% to 20% found just once. V gene TRBV5-1 combines with J gene TRBJ1-1; maybe TRBD1 (6 bases). Material for sequencing was PBMCs or a T cell subset sorted from them (not recorded which). The receptor's source is an adult woman who had mild COVID-19 (a few samples of this study predate the infection). Cell type and time point are not known. The CDR3 here is CASTTDRQNTEAFF. The DNA for the CDR3 is TGCGCCAGCACCACTGACAGGCAGAACACTGAAGCTTTCTTT.